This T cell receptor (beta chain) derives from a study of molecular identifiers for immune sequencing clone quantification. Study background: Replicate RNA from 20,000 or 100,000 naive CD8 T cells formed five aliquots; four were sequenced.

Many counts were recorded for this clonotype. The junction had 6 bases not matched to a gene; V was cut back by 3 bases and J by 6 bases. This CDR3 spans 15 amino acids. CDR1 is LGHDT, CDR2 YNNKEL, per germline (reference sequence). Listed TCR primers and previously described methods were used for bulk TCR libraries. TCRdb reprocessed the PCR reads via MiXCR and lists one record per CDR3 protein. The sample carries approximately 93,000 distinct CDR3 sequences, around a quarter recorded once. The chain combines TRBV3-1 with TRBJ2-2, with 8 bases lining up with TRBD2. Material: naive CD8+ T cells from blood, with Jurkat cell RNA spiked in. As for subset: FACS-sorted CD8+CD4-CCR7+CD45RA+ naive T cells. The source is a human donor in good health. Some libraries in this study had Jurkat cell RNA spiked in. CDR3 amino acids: CASSHLGLEPGELFF. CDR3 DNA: TGTGCCAGCAGCCACTTGGGACTAGAACCCGGGGAGCTGTTTTTT.